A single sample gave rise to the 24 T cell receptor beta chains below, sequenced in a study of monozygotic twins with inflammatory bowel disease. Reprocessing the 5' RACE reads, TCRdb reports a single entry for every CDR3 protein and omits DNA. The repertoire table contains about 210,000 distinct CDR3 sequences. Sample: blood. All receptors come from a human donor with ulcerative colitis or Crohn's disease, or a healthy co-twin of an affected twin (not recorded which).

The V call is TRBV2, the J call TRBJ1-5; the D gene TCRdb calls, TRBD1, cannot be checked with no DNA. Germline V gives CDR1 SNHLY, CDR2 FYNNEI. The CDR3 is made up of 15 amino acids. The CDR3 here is CASKQGTGTRQPQHF.

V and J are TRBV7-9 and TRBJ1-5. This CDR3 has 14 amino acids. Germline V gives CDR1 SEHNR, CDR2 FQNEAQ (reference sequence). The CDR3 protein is CASSFSDGYQPQHF.

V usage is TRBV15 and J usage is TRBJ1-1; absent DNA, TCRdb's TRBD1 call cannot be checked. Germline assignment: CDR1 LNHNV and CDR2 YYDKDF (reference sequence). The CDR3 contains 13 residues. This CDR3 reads CATSGTVISEAFF.

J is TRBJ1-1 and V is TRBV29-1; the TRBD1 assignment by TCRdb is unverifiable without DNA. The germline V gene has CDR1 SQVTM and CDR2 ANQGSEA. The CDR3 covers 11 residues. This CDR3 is CSVEQGTEAFF.

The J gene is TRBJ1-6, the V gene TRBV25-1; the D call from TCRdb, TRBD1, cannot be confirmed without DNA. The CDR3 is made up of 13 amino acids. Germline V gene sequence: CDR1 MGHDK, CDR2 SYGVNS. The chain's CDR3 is CASAGTGDSPLHF.

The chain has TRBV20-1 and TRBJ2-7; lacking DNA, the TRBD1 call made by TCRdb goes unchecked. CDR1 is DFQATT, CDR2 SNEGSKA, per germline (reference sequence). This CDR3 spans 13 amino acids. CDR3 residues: CSATNPVSYEQYF.

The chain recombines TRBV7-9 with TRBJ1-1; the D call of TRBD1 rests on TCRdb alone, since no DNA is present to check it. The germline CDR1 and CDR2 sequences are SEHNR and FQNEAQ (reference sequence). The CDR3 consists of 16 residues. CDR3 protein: CASSSTRGGATQEAFF.

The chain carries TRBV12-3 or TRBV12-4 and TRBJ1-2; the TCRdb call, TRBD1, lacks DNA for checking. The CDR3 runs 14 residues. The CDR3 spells CASSSRGRNYGYTF.

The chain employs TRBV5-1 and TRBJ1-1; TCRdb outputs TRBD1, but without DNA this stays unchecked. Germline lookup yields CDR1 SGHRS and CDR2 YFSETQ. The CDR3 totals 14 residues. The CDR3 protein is CASSLQGGNTEAFF. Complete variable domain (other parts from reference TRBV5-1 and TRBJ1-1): KAGVTQTPRYLIKTRGQQVTLSCSPISGHRSVSWYQQTPGQGLQFLFEYFSETQRNKGNFPGRFSGRQFSNSRSEMNVSTLELGDSALYLCASSLQGGNTEAFFGQGTRLTVV.

The CDR3 loop reads CASSLGHSNSPLHF. The chain joins TRBV11-3 to TRBJ1-6; with no DNA, the TCRdb D assignment of TRBD1 cannot be verified. This CDR3 comprises 14 residues. The germline V gene encodes CDR1 SGHNT and CDR2 YENEEA.

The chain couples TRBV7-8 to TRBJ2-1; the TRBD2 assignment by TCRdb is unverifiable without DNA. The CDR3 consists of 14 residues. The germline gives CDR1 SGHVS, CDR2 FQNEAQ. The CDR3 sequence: CASSLVAGNNEQFF.

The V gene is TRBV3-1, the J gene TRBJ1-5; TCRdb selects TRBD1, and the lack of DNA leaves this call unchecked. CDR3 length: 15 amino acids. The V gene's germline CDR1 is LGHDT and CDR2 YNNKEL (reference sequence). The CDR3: CASSQAGTGDQPQHF.

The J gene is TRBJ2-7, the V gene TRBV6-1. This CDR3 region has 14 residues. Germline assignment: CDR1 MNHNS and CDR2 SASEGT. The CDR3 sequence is CASSTPRQPYEQYF.

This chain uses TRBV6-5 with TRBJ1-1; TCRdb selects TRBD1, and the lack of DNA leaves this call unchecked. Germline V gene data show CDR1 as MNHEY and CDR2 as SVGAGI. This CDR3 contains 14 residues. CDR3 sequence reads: CASSYIGGRTEAFF.

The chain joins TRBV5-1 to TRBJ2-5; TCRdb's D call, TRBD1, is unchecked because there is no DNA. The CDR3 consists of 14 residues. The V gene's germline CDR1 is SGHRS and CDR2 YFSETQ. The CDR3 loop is CASSGRQGGETQYF.

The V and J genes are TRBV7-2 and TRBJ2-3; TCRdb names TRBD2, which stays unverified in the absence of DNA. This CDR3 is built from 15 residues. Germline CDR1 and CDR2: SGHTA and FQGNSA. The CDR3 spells CASSYGGALTDTQYF.

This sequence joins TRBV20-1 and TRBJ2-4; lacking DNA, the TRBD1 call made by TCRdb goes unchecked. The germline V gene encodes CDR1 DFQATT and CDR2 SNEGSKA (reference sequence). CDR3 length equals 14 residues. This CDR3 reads CSATIGTAKNIQYF.

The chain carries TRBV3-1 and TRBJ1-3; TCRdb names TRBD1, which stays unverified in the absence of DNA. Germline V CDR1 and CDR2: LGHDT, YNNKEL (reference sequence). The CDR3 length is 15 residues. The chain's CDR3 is CASSRGTAQRNTIYF.

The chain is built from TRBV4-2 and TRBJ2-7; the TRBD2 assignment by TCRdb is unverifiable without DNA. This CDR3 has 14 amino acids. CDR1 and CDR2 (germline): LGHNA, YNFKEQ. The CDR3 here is CASSQDLRVYEQYF.

This CDR3 is CASSGNFGGNTGELFF. V usage is TRBV7-8 and J usage is TRBJ2-2; TCRdb's D call of TRBD1 is untestable without DNA. Germline V gene lookup returns CDR1 SGHVS and CDR2 FQNEAQ. The CDR3 is 16 amino acids.

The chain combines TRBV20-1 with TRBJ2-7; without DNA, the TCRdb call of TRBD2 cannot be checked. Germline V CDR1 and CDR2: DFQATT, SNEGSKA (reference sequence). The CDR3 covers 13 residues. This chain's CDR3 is CSAEPSVVYEQYF.

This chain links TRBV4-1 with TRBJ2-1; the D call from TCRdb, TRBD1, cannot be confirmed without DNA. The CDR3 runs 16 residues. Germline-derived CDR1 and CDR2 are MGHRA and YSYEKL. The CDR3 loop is CASSPGQGPAYNEQFF.

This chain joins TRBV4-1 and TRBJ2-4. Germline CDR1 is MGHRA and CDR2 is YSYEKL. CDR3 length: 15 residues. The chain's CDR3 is CASSQVELAKNIQYF.

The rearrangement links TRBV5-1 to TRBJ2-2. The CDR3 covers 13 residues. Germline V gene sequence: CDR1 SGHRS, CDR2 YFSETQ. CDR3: CASTLLGTGELCF.